Following are 31 T cell receptor beta chains from one sample sequenced in a study of T cells after yellow fever vaccination. TCRdb reprocessed the 5' RACE reads with MiXCR, giving one entry per CDR3 protein. The sample contains 80,000 to 100,000 distinct CDR3 sequences, 5.8% of which appear only once. Sequencing was performed on CD8+ T cells sorted from PBMCs, taken 10 days after the yellow fever booster vaccination. Every receptor here comes from a man between 18 and 29 years old who received the YFV17D yellow fever vaccine.

This clonotype was counted at least ten times. This chain connects TRBV7-2 to TRBJ2-1, with 7 bases fitting TRBD2. CDR1 and CDR2 from the germline V gene are SGHTA and FQGNSA. The CDR3 contains 14 residues. With 5 bases clipped from V and 4 bases from J, the junction kept 5 bases outside the gene matches. The CDR3 DNA reads as TGTGCCAGCAGCACCGGGACTATTTACAATGAGCAGTTCTTC. Amino acid sequence: CASSTGTIYNEQFF.

This clonotype was counted many times. V usage is TRBV7-6 and J usage is TRBJ2-7; 8 bases align to TRBD2. This CDR3 region has 13 residues. The V segment lost 2 bases and the J segment 7 bases; nucleotides outside the gene matches: 4. The germline V gene has CDR1 SGHVS and CDR2 FNYEAQ. This CDR3 is CASSLLSGGEQYF. The CDR3 DNA reads as TGTGCCAGCAGCTTACTATCGGGAGGGGAGCAGTACTTC.

The rearrangement uses TRBV6-2 or TRBV6-3 and TRBJ1-1, with a tentative D call TRBD1 (6 bases). The CDR3 covers 14 residues. Germline CDR1 is MNHEY and CDR2 is SVGEGT. The V gene lost 0 bases and the J gene lost 4 bases, with 9 bases spanning the gap. The CDR3 nucleotides are TGTGCCAGCAGTTACTCGGGGGCGGGCACTGAAGCTTTCTTT. Its translation is CASSYSGAGTEAFF.

This clonotype was picked up a small number of times. The V and J genes are TRBV9 and TRBJ2-1, with 14 nucleotides matching TRBD2. The CDR3 runs 16 residues. V lost 0 bases to trimming and J lost 10 bases; unmatched junction nucleotides: 6. Germline CDR1 reads SGDLS; CDR2 reads YYNGEE. CDR3 coding DNA: TGTGCCAGCAGCGTAGGGGGACTAGCGGGGGTTAGGGAGCAGTTCTTC. It specifies CASSVGGLAGVREQFF.

This clonotype was found a few times. V is TRBV12-3 or TRBV12-4 and J is TRBJ2-4, with 10 bases that match TRBD1. This CDR3 comprises 17 residues. V trimming: 7 bases; J trimming: 5 bases; junction bases outside the gene matches: 14. CDR3 sequence: CASTFTPGQGTQNIQYF. CDR3 nucleotide sequence: TGTGCCAGCACTTTCACGCCGGGACAGGGGACTCAAAACATTCAGTACTTC.

This clonotype was seen a handful of times. This chain joins TRBV9 and TRBJ2-3; possible D gene TRBD1, 5 bases. Germline CDR1 is SGDLS and CDR2 is YYNGEE. Trimming shortened V by 0 bases and J by 3 bases, and 11 bases separated the two germline ends. The CDR3 loop spans 15 amino acids. CDR3 sequence reads: CASSVGTIITDTQYF. For the CDR3, the DNA is TGTGCCAGCAGCGTAGGGACAATCATAACAGATACGCAGTATTTT. Combining the CDR3 with reference TRBV9 and TRBJ2-3 gives the whole variable domain DSGVTQTPKHLITATGQRVTLRCSPRSGDLSVYWYQQSLDQGLQFLIQYYNGEERAKGNILERFSAQQFPDLHSELNLSSLELGDSALYFCASSVGTIITDTQYFGPGTRLTVL.

The rearrangement links TRBV10-2 to TRBJ2-7; D is undetermined. This CDR3 comprises 12 residues. Trimming took 4 bases from V and 4 from J, leaving 8 bases between them. Germline CDR1 and CDR2: WSHSY and SAAADI. In nucleotides, the CDR3 is TGCGCCAGCAGTGGGGGTCCTTACGAGCAGTACTTC. It translates to CASSGGPYEQYF.

V gene TRBV5-6 combines with J gene TRBJ2-7; D unresolved. Trimming took 0 bases from V and 3 from J, leaving 10 bases between them. Looked up from germline, CDR1 is SGHDT and CDR2 is YYEEEE. The CDR3 length is 14 residues. This CDR3 is CASSLGGSLYEQYV. The CDR3 coding sequence is TGTGCCAGCAGCTTGGGAGGTTCCCTCTACGAGCAGTACGTC.

This clonotype occurred a few times. The chain has TRBV6-6 and TRBJ2-6, with D unresolved. The V end was cut by 6 bases, the J end by 0 bases, with 18 bases between. This CDR3 contains 18 residues. CDR1 and CDR2 from the germline V gene are MNHNY and SVGAGI (reference sequence). The DNA for the CDR3 is TGTGCCAGCAGCCCCGGACCGTTGAGTTTCTCTGGGGCCAACGTCCTGACTTTC. It encodes CASSPGPLSFSGANVLTF.

The chain uses TRBV5-1 and TRBJ2-5; TRBD1 is a possible D gene (7 bases). Germline V lookup: CDR1 SGHRS, CDR2 YFSETQ. V was cut by 0 bases and J by 3 bases, with 12 bases left in between. This CDR3 contains 15 residues. CDR3 coding DNA: TGCGCCAGCAGCTTGGTCCAGGGGGGTAAAGAGACCCAGTACTTC. This gives the protein CASSLVQGGKETQYF.

This clonotype came up many times. The chain carries TRBV12-3 or TRBV12-4 and TRBJ2-7, with D uncertain. V lost 1 base and J 2 bases, leaving 9 bases between the germline ends. CDR3 length: 14 residues. CDR3 DNA: TGTGCCAGCAGTTTAGGGGCAGGCCCCTACGAGCAGTACTTC. Its protein product is CASSLGAGPYEQYF.

The chain combines TRBV7-2 with TRBJ1-1; D is unresolved. Germline V CDR1 and CDR2: SGHTA, FQGNSA. V lost 1 base, J lost 3 bases, and 9 bases lay in between. The CDR3 length is 14 residues. CDR3 residues: CASSLGVSYTEAFF. The CDR3 DNA is TGTGCCAGCAGCTTAGGGGTTTCCTACACTGAAGCTTTCTTT.

This clonotype was observed many times. The chain uses TRBV6-5 and TRBJ2-3; D gene unclear. Trimming left V 4 bases short and J 4 bases short, with 12 bases between. CDR3 length: 14 amino acids. Germline assignment: CDR1 MNHEY and CDR2 SVGAGI. The DNA of the CDR3 is TGTGCCAGCAGTTTATCTGACTTCTCAGATACGCAGTATTTT. It codes for CASSLSDFSDTQYF.

V usage is TRBV11-2 and J usage is TRBJ2-5, with D possibly called TRBD1 or TRBD2 (5 bases each). V shed 4 bases and J shed 5 bases, with 11 bases lying between them. The CDR3 is made up of 13 amino acids. Germline V gives CDR1 SGHAT, CDR2 FQNNGV. CDR3 coding DNA: TGTGCCAGCAGCTCGACGGGGCCCGAGACCCAGTACTTC. Protein product: CASSSTGPETQYF.

This chain connects TRBV12-3 or TRBV12-4 to TRBJ2-7, with D possibly TRBD2 on 5 matching bases. V was trimmed by 7 bases and J by 1 base, leaving 20 bases between them. The CDR3 loop spans 16 amino acids. CDR3 region: CASTQTRTPRSYEQYV. DNA of the CDR3: TGTGCCAGCACCCAGACCAGGACTCCGCGTTCCTACGAGCAGTACGTC.

Only a few counts were recorded for this clonotype. The chain links TRBV4-3 to TRBJ2-3; 8 nucleotides match TRBD2. The CDR3 extends over 18 amino acids. CDR1 is LGHNA, CDR2 YSLEER, per germline. V trimming: 4 bases; J trimming: 5 bases; junction bases outside the gene matches: 17. The CDR3 DNA sequence: TGCGCCAGCAGCCTCACGCTCCCGGCTAGCGGGTTCGGAGATACGCAGTATTTT. As protein: CASSLTLPASGFGDTQYF.

This chain uses TRBV5-1 with TRBJ2-5; D is perhaps TRBD2 (7 bases). CDR3 length: 15 amino acids. Germline CDR1 is SGHRS and CDR2 is YFSETQ. V lost 0 bases, J lost 2 bases, and 11 bases lay in between. The CDR3 protein is CASSLEGGGQETQYF. The CDR3 DNA sequence: TGCGCCAGCAGCTTGGAAGGGGGAGGGCAAGAGACCCAGTACTTC.

The chain carries TRBV4-1 and TRBJ1-1, with 9 bases aligning to TRBD1. V was pared by 4 bases and J by 6 bases, with 6 bases of the junction left unmatched. Per the germline V gene, CDR1 is MGHRA and CDR2 is YSYEKL. This CDR3 spans 14 amino acids. The CDR3 region is CASSPTGGGPEAFF. DNA for the CDR3: TGCGCCAGCAGCCCGACAGGGGGGGGACCTGAAGCTTTCTTT.

The chain is built from TRBV5-4 and TRBJ2-7; TRBD1 or TRBD2 may be the D gene (5 bases each). Germline assignment: CDR1 SGHNT and CDR2 YYREEE (reference sequence). Trimming shortened V by 7 bases and J by 1 base, and 15 bases separated the two germline ends. The CDR3 spans 14 residues. The CDR3 DNA follows: TGTGCCAGCCAATCCCGGGACGGTTCCTACGAGCAGTACTTC. Its translation is CASQSRDGSYEQYF.

This chain's CDR3 is CASSQVGRTYEQYF. In DNA, the CDR3 is TGCGCCAGCAGCCAAGTCGGGAGGACCTACGAGCAGTACTTC. The chain recombines TRBV4-1 with TRBJ2-7, with 7 nucleotides matching TRBD2. Trimming at V came to 1 base and at J to 2 bases, leaving 2 bases not matched to a gene. The CDR3 has 14 amino acids. CDR1 is MGHRA and CDR2 is YSYEKL in the germline V gene.

This sequence joins TRBV4-1 and TRBJ2-5; D might be TRBD2 (5 bases). There are 15 residues in the CDR3. Between the trimmed V and J ends, which lost 0 bases and 5 bases, there was a span of 13 bases. CDR1 and CDR2 (germline): MGHRA, YSYEKL. The CDR3 here is CASSQDPVSGETQYF. As DNA, the CDR3 is TGCGCCAGCAGCCAAGATCCCGTGTCGGGGGAGACCCAGTACTTC.

This clonotype was detected only a few times. The chain combines TRBV28 with TRBJ2-1; D gene ambiguous. Germline lookup yields CDR1 MDHEN and CDR2 SYDVKM. The CDR3 sequence is 12 residues long. Between the trimmed V and J ends, which lost 1 base and 9 bases, there was a span of 7 bases. DNA for the CDR3: TGTGCCAGCAGTTTATCTGTGGTTGAGCAGTTCTTC. Translated: CASSLSVVEQFF.

This clonotype was detected a few times. The genes are TRBV4-1 and TRBJ2-1; D ambiguous. V was trimmed by 0 bases and J by 7 bases, leaving 7 bases between them. This CDR3 is built from 13 residues. Germline V gene sequence: CDR1 MGHRA, CDR2 YSYEKL. CDR3 amino acids: CASSQEGKNEQFF. The DNA for the CDR3 is TGCGCCAGCAGCCAAGAGGGGAAGAATGAGCAGTTCTTC.

In this sample, this clonotype turned up a few times. Here the CDR3 DNA reads TGTGCCAGCAGCGTAACCGGGCTGAGCTCAGATACGCAGTATTTT. The encoded protein is CASSVTGLSSDTQYF. This chain links TRBV9 with TRBJ2-3; D unclear. The V gene lost 1 base and the J gene lost 4 bases, with 13 bases spanning the gap. There are 15 residues in the CDR3. Germline V lookup: CDR1 SGDLS, CDR2 YYNGEE.

V is TRBV13 and J is TRBJ1-5; unclear D gene. The CDR3 loop spans 13 amino acids. The V gene's germline CDR1 is PRHDT and CDR2 FYEKMQ (reference sequence). Trimming removed 5 bases at V and 1 base at J, with 6 bases between. The DNA for the CDR3 is TGTGCCAGCAGCCTTTTAAGCAATCAGCCCCAGCATTTT. The encoded protein is CASSLLSNQPQHF.

This chain joins TRBV4-2 and TRBJ2-3, with D possibly being TRBD2 (5 bases). The CDR3 totals 17 residues. Germline V gives CDR1 LGHNA, CDR2 YNFKEQ. V dropped 0 bases and J dropped 1 base, with 14 bases sitting between them. CDR3 sequence: CASSQDRRVFGTDTQYF. The DNA for the CDR3 is TGTGCCAGCAGCCAAGATCGGCGGGTCTTCGGCACAGATACGCAGTATTTT.

The rearrangement joins TRBV7-9 to TRBJ2-2; TRBD1 matches at 8 bases. Germline V lookup: CDR1 SEHNR, CDR2 FQNEAQ (reference sequence). J gave up 1 base and V 8 bases, and 3 bases lay outside the gene matches. This CDR3 spans 14 amino acids. In DNA, the CDR3 is TGTGCCAGCGTCGGGACAGGGAACACCGGGGAGCTGTTTTTT. Amino acid sequence: CASVGTGNTGELFF.

This chain joins TRBV27 and TRBJ1-6; 8 bases fit TRBD1. This CDR3 comprises 15 residues. Germline loops: CDR1 MNHEY, CDR2 SMNVEV (reference sequence). The ends lost 6 bases at V and 6 bases at J; junction bases unmatched: 7. The chain's CDR3 is CASSWTGRFNSPLHF. The CDR3 DNA follows: TGTGCCAGCAGCTGGACAGGGAGGTTTAATTCACCCCTCCACTTT.

This clonotype was found a few times. The DNA of the CDR3 is TGTGCCAGCAGCTTAGAATGGTCAGCCCAAGAGACCCAGTACTTC. Its translation: CASSLEWSAQETQYF. The chain links TRBV11-2 to TRBJ2-5; no reliable D call. V lost 0 bases to trimming and J lost 1 base, with 9 bases between them. CDR3 length: 15 amino acids. Germline V gene lookup returns CDR1 SGHAT and CDR2 FQNNGV.

This clonotype was recorded many times. This chain uses TRBV20-1 with TRBJ2-5; TRBD1 matches 8 bases. The CDR3 is made up of 14 amino acids. The ends lost 6 bases at V and 4 bases at J; junction bases unmatched: 10. Germline CDR1 and CDR2: DFQATT and SNEGSKA (reference sequence). This chain's CDR3 is CSADRTGLGETQYF. The CDR3 nucleotides are TGCAGTGCGGATAGGACAGGGTTAGGAGAGACCCAGTACTTC.

V usage is TRBV29-1 and J usage is TRBJ1-2; the D gene is possibly TRBD1 (6 bases). Deletions cut 8 bases from V and 1 base from J, with 14 bases between. This CDR3 has 13 residues. Germline V gene data show CDR1 as SQVTM and CDR2 as ANQGSEA. The CDR3 loop is CSSGGGLNYGYTF. DNA of the CDR3: TGCAGCTCTGGGGGGGGGCTTAACTATGGCTACACCTTC.